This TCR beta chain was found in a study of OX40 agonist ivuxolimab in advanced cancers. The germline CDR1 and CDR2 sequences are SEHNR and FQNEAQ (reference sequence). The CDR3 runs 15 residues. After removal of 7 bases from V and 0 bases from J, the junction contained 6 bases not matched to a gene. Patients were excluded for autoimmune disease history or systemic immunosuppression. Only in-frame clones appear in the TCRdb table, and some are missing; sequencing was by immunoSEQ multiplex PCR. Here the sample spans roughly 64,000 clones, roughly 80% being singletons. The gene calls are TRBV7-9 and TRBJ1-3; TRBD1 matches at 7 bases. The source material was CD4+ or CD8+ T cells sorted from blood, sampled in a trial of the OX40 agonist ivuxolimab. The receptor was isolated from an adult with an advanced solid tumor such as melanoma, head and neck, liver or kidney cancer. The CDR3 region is CASTPQGNSGNTIYF. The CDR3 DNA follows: TGTGCCAGCACCCCACAGGGGAACTCTGGAAACACCATATATTTT.